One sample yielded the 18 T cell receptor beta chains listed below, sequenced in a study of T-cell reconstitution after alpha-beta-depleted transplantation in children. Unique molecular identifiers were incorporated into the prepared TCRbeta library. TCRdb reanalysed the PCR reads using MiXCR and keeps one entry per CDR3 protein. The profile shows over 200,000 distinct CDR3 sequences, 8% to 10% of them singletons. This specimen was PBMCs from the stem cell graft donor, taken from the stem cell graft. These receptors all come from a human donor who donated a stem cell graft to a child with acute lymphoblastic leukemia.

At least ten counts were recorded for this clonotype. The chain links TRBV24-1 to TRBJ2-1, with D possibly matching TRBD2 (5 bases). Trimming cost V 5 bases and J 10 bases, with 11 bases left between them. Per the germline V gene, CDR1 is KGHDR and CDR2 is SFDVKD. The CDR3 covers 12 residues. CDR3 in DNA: TGTGCCACCAGTGGGACTTTGGAAGAGCAGTTCTTC. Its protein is CATSGTLEEQFF.

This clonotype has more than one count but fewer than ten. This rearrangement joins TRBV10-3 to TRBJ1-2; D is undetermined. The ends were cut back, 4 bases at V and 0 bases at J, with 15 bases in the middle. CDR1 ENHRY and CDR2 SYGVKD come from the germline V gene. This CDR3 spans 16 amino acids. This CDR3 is CAISAVLGTTNYGYTF. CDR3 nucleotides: TGTGCCATCAGTGCGGTTTTGGGTACAACTAACTATGGCTACACCTTC.

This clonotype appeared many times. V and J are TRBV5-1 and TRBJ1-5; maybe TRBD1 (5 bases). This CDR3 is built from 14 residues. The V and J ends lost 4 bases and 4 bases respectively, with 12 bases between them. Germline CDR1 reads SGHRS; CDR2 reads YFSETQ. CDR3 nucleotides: TGCGCCAGCAGCGACGGAGGGGCAAATCAGCCCCAGCATTTT. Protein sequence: CASSDGGANQPQHF. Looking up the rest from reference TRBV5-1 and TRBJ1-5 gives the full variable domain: KAGVTQTPRYLIKTRGQQVTLSCSPISGHRSVSWYQQTPGQGLQFLFEYFSETQRNKGNFPGRFSGRQFSNSRSEMNVSTLELGDSALYLCASSDGGANQPQHFGDGTRLSIL.

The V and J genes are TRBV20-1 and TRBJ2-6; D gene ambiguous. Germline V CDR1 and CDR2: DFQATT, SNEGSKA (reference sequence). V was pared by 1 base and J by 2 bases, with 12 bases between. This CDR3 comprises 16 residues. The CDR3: CSARGLDGPGANVLTF. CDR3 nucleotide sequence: TGCAGTGCTAGAGGATTAGACGGCCCTGGGGCCAACGTCCTGACTTTC.

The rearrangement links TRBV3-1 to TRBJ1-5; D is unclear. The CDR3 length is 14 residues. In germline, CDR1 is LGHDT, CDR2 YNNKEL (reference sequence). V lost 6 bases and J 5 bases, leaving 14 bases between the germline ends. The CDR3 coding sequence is TGTGCCAGCAGTTCGGACGGAATTGATCAGCCCCAGCATTTT. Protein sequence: CASSSDGIDQPQHF. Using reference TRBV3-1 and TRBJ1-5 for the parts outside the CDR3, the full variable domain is DTAVSQTPKYLVTQMGNDKSIKCEQNLGHDTMYWYKQDSKKFLKIMFSYNNKELIINETVPNRFSPKSPDKAHLNLHINSLELGDSAVYFCASSSDGIDQPQHFGDGTRLSIL.

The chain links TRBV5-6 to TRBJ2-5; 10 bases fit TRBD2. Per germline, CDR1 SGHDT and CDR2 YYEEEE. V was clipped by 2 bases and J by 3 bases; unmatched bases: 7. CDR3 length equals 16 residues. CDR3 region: CASSFSIAGGEETQYF. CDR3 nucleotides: TGTGCCAGCAGCTTCTCGATAGCGGGGGGAGAAGAGACCCAGTACTTC.

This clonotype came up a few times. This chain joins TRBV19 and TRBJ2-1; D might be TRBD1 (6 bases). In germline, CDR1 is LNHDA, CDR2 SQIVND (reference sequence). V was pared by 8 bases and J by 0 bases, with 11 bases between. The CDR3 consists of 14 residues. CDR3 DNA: TGTGCCAGTGGACAGAGAAGCTCCTACAATGAGCAGTTCTTC. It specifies CASGQRSSYNEQFF.

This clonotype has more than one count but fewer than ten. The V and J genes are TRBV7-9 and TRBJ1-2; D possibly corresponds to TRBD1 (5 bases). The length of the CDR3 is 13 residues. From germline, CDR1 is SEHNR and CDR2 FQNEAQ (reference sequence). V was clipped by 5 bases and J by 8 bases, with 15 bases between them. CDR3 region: CASSPSGTGGYTF. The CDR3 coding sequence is TGTGCCAGCAGCCCTTCAGGGACGGGGGGCTACACCTTC.

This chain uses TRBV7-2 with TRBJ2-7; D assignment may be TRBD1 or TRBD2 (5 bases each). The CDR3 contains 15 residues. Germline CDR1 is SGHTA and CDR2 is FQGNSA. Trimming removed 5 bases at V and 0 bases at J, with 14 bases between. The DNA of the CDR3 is TGTGCCAGCAGCCGTGGGACCTTGGTCTCCTACGAGCAGTACTTC. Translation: CASSRGTLVSYEQYF.

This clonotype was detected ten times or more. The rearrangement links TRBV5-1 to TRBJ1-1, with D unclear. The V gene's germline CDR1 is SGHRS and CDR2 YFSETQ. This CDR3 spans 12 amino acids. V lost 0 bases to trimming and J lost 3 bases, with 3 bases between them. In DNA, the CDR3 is TGCGCCAGCAGCTTGGGACACACTGAAGCTTTCTTT. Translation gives CASSLGHTEAFF.

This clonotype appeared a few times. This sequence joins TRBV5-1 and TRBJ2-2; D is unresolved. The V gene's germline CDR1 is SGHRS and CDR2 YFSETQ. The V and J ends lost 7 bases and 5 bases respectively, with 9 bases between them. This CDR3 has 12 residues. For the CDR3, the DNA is TGCGCCAGCCTGTCCGGGACCGGGGAGCTGTTTTTT. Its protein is CASLSGTGELFF.

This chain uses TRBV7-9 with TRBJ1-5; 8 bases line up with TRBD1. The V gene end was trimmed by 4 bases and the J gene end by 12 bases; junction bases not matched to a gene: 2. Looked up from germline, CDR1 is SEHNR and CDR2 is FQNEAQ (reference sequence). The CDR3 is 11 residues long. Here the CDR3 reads CASSSGQGQHF. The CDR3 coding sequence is TGTGCCAGCAGCTCCGGACAGGGCCAGCATTTT.

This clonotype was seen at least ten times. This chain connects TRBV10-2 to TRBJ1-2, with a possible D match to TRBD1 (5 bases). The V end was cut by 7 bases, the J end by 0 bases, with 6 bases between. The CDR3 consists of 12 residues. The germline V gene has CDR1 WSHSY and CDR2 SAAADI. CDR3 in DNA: TGCGCCAGCAAAGGGGCTAACTATGGCTACACCTTC. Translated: CASKGANYGYTF.

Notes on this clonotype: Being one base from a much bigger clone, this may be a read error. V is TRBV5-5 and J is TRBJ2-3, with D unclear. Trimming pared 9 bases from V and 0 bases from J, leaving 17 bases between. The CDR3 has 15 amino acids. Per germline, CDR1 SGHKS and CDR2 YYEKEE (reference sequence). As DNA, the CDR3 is TGTGCCACTACCTACCCCAGTACTAGCACAGATACGCAGTATTTT. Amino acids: CATTYPSTSTDTQYF. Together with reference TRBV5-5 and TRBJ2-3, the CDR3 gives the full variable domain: DAGVTQSPTHLIKTRGQQVTLRCSPISGHKSVSWYQQVLGQGPQFIFQYYEKEERGRGNFPDRFSARQFPNYSSELNVNALLLGDSALYLCATTYPSTSTDTQYFGPGTRLTVL.

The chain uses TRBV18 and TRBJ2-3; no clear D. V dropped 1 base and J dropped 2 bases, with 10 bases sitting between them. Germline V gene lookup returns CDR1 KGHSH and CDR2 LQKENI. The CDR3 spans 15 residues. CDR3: CASSPRGRSTDTQYF. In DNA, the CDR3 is TGTGCCAGCTCACCACGGGGTCGTTCCACAGATACGCAGTATTTT.

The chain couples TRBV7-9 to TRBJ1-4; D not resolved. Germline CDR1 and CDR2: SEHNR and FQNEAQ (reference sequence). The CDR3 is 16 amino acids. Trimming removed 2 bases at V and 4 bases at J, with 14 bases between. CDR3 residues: CASSLSREFGNEKLFF. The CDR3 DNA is TGTGCCAGCAGCTTAAGTCGGGAGTTTGGTAATGAAAAACTGTTTTTT.

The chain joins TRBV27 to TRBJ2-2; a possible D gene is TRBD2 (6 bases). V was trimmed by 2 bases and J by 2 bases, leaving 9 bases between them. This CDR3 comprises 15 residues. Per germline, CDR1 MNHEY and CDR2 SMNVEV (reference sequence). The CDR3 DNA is TGTGCCAGCAGTTTAGGACTACTAAACACCGGGGAGCTGTTTTTT. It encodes CASSLGLLNTGELFF.

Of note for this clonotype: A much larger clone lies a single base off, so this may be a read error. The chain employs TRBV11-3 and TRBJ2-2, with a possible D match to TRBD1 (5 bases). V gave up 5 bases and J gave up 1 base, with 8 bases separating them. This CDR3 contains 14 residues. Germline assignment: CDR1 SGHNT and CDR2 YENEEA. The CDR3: CASSTGQNTGELFF. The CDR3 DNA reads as TGTGCCAGCAGCACCGGACAGAACACCGGGGAGCTGTTTTTT.